Sequencing of this T cell receptor (beta chain) was carried out in a study of shared clonotypes between healthy human individuals. Findings and caveats of the study: Collection of samples was limited to blood; tissue repertoires likely differ. What rarefaction showed was incomplete sorted-subset sequencing despite large depth. The low donor count limited represented genetic and exposure-history diversity.

A single count supports this clone. What it binds is not known. In the authors' methods: ImmunoSEQ gave junction-only sequences without quality scores, so filtering differed. Some clones are missing from TCRdb's copy, which holds only in-frame ones; the method was immunoSEQ multiplex PCR. V and J calls and clone size follow that table, whereas D and trimming were derived from the DNA. The data show roughly 330,000 clones, 74% seen once. Germline V gives CDR1 SGHDN, CDR2 FVKESK. The V end was cut by 2 bases, the J end by 7 bases, with 3 bases between. The CDR3 covers 12 residues. The chain carries TRBV14 and TRBJ1-6; D gene ambiguous. The TCR comes from a man aged 30 to 45 in good health. Sequences were obtained from memory CD4+ T cells sorted from blood. Specified subset: CD45RA-negative fraction. The CDR3 DNA reads as TGTGCCAGCAGCCAATGGAATTCACCCCTCCACTTT. The encoded protein is CASSQWNSPLHF.